This T cell receptor beta chain was retrieved from a study of cytomegalovirus exposure and HLA in healthy donors. Overall study results and limits: In vitro data verified three CMV-associated chains as specific for CMV antigens.

This clone is a singleton in its sample. Its antigen remains unknown. V lost 3 bases and J 1 base, leaving 10 bases between the germline ends. This CDR3 has 14 residues. The germline V gene encodes CDR1 LNHDA and CDR2 SQIVND (reference sequence). PCR primers comprised 60 Vbeta and 13 Jbeta primers. Sequenced by immunoSEQ multiplex PCR; TCRdb stores in-frame clones only, minus some. The sample comprises 200,000 to 250,000 clones, about three quarters of which are singletons, and 2.7% rests with the top ten. Sequenced sample: PBMCs. The TCR comes from a woman aged 60 to 75 in good health and CMV-seropositive. This chain connects TRBV19 to TRBJ2-7; D is perhaps TRBD1 (5 bases). CDR3 protein: CASSIAGSSYEQYF. DNA for the CDR3: TGTGCCAGTAGTATCGCAGGGTCATCCTACGAGCAGTACTTC.